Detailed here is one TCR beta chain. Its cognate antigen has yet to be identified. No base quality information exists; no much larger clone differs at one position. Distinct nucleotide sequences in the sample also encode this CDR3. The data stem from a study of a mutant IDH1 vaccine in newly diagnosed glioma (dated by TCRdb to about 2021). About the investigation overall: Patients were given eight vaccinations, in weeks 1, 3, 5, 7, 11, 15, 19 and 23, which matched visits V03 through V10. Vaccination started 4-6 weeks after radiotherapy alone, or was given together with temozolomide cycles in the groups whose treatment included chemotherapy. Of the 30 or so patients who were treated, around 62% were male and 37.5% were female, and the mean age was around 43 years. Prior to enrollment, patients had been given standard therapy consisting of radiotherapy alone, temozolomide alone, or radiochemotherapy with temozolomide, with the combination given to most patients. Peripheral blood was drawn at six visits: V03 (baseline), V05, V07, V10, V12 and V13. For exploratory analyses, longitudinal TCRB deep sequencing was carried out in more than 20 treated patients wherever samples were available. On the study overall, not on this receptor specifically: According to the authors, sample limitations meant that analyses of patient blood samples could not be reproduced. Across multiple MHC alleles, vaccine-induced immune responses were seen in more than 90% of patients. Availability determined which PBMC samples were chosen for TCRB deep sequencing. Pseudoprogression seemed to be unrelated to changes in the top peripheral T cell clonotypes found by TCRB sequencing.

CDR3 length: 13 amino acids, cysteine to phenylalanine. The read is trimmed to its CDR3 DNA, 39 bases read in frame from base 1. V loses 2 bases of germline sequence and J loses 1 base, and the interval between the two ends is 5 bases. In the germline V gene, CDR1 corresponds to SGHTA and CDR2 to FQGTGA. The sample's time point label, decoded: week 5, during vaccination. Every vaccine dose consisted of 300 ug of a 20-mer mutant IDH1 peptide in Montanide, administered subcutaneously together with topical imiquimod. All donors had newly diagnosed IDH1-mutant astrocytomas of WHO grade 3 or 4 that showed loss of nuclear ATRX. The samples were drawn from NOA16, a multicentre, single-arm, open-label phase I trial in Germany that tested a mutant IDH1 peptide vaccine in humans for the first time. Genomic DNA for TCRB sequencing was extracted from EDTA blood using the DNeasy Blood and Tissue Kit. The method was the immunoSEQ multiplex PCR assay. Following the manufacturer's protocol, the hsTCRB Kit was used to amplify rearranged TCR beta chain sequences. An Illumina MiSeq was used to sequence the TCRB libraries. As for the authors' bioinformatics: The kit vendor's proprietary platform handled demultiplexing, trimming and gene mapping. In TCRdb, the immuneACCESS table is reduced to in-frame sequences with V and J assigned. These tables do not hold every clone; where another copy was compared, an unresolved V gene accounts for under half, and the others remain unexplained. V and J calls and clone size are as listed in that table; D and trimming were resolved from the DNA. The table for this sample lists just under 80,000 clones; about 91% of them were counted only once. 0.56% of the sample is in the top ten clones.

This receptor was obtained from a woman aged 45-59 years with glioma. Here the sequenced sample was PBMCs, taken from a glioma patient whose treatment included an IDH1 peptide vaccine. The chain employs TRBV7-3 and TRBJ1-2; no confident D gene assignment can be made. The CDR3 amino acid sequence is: CASSLGGNYGYTF. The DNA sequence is TGTGCCAGCAGCTTAGGTGGTAACTATGGCTACACCTTC.